These 6 T cell receptor beta chains were sequenced from one sample in a study of blood T cell repertoires in COVID-19. Here immunoSEQ multiplex PCR was the method, and the copy in TCRdb shows in-frame clones only, minus some. The top ten clones hold roughly 2.6% of a sample with about 78,000 clones, 70% to 90% of them seen once. What was sequenced was peripheral blood. These receptors originate from a man between 65 and 85 years old with active or convalescent COVID-19.

For this clone: The sample has other DNA sequences that encode this CDR3 too. J is TRBJ2-3 and V is TRBV4-2; TRBD2 aligns across 9 bases. The CDR3 spans 15 residues. CDR1 LGHNA and CDR2 YNFKEQ come from the germline V gene. The V gene end was trimmed by 1 base and the J gene end by 4 bases; junction bases not matched to a gene: 3. CDR3 DNA sequence: TGTGCCAGCAGCCAAGGCGGGGGGGAAGCAGATACGCAGTATTTT. Its translation: CASSQGGGEADTQYF.

This clone was counted once. This chain links TRBV30 with TRBJ1-5; 7 bases fit TRBD1. Losses at the gene ends were 3 bases for V and 2 bases for J; bases not matched to a gene: 4. CDR3 length equals 14 residues. From germline, CDR1 is GTSNPN and CDR2 SVGIG (reference sequence). CDR3: CAWSWQGGNQPQHF. The DNA of the CDR3 is TGTGCCTGGAGCTGGCAGGGGGGCAATCAGCCCCAGCATTTT.

The CDR3 sequence is CACNRNPSNEQFF. The DNA of the CDR3 is TGTGCCTGTAATAGAAACCCAAGCAATGAGCAGTTCTTC. The chain carries TRBV28 and TRBJ2-1; D uncertain. CDR3 size: 13 residues. Germline V CDR1 and CDR2: MDHEN, SYDVKM. The V gene lost 11 bases and the J gene lost 6 bases, with 17 bases spanning the gap.

V is TRBV5-1 and J is TRBJ1-5; D ambiguous. The V and J ends lost 4 bases and 1 base respectively, with 6 bases between them. CDR3 length: 13 amino acids. Germline V gene sequence: CDR1 SGHRS, CDR2 YFSETQ. CDR3 sequence (DNA): TGCGCCAGCAGCCCCGGGAGCAATCAGCCCCAGCATTTT. Its protein is CASSPGSNQPQHF. Filled out from reference TRBV5-1 and TRBJ1-5, the complete variable domain reads KAGVTQTPRYLIKTRGQQVTLSCSPISGHRSVSWYQQTPGQGLQFLFEYFSETQRNKGNFPGRFSGRQFSNSRSEMNVSTLELGDSALYLCASSPGSNQPQHFGDGTRLSIL.

This sequence joins TRBV4-1 and TRBJ2-3, with TRBD2 matching over 16 bases. The CDR3 is made up of 17 amino acids. V lost 3 bases and J lost 3; bases outside the gene matches: 3. CDR1 is MGHRA and CDR2 is YSYEKL in the germline V gene. The CDR3 sequence is CASSQGLAGGRTDTQYF. CDR3 coding DNA: TGCGCCAGCAGCCAGGGACTAGCGGGGGGGAGGACAGATACGCAGTATTTT.

This chain joins TRBV7-9 and TRBJ1-6; 9 nucleotides match TRBD1. Germline values: CDR1 SEHNR, CDR2 FQNEAQ (reference sequence). The CDR3 is 18 amino acids. J lost 9 bases, V lost 6 bases, and 18 bases had no gene match. CDR3: CASSPFAHGDRVGSPLHF. The CDR3 bases are TGTGCCAGCAGTCCGTTCGCTCACGGGGACAGGGTTGGTTCACCCCTCCACTTT. The entire variable domain, with the rest obtained from reference TRBV7-9 and TRBJ1-6, is as follows: DTGVSQNPRHKITKRGQNVTFRCDPISEHNRLYWYRQTLGQGPEFLTYFQNEAQLEKSRLLSDRFSAERPKGSFSTLEIQRTEQGDSAMYLCASSPFAHGDRVGSPLHFGNGTRLTVT.